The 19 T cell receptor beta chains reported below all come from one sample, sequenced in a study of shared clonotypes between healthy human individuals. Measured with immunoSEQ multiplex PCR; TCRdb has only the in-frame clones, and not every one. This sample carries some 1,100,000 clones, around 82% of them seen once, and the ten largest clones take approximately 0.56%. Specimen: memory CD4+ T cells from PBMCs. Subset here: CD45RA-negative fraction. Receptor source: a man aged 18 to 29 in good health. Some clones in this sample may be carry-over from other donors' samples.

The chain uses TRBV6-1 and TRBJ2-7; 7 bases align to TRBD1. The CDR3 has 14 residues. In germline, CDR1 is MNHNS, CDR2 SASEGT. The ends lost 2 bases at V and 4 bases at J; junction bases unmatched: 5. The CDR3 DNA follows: TGTGCCAGCAGTGAACGGCAGGGGGAGTACGAGCAGTACTTC. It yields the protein CASSERQGEYEQYF.

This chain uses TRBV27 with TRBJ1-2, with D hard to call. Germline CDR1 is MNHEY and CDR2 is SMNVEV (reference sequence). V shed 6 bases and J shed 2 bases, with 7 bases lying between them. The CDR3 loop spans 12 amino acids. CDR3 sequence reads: CASRGRNYGYTF. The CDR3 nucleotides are TGTGCCAGCAGGGGCAGGAACTATGGCTACACCTTC.

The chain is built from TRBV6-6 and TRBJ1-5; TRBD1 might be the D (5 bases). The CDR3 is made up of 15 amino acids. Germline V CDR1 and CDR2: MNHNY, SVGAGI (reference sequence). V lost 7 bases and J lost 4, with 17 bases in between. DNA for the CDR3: TGTGCCAGCACAAGAGGGGCTGGCGGGAATCAGCCCCAGCATTTT. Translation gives CASTRGAGGNQPQHF.

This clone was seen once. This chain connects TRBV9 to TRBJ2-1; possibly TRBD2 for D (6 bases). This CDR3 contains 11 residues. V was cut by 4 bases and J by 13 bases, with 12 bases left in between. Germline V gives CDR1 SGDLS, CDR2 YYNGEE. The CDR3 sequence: CASSIGTFQFF. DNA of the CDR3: TGTGCCAGCAGCATCGGGACTTTCCAGTTCTTC.

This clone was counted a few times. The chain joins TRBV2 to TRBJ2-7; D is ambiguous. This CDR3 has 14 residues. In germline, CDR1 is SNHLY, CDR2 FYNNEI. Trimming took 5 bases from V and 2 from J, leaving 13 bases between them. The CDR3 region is CASSNPTDPYEQYF. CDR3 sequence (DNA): TGTGCCAGCAGTAATCCGACCGACCCCTACGAGCAGTACTTC.

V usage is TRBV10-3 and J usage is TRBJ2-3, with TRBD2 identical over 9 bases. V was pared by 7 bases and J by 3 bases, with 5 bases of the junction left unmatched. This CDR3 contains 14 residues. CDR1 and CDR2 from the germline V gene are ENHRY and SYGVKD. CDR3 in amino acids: CAIKGGRETDTQYF. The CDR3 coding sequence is TGTGCCATCAAGGGCGGGAGGGAAACAGATACGCAGTATTTT.

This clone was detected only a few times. The CDR3 loop is CASSFERKSYTF. In nucleotides, the CDR3 is TGTGCCAGCAGCTTTGAGAGAAAAAGCTACACCTTC. The gene calls are TRBV7-2 and TRBJ1-2; D is unclear. Germline assignment: CDR1 SGHTA and CDR2 FQGNSA. Trimming stripped 3 bases from V and 9 bases from J, with 11 bases between. This CDR3 has 12 amino acids.

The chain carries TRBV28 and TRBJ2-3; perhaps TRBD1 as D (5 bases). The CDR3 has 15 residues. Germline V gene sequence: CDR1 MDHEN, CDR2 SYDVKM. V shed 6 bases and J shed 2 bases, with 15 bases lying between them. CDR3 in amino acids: CASREDRHFTDTQYF. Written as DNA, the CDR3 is TGTGCCAGCAGGGAAGACAGACACTTCACAGATACGCAGTATTTT. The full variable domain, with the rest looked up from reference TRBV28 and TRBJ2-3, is DVKVTQSSRYLVKRTGEKVFLECVQDMDHENMFWYRQDPGLGLRLIYFSYDVKMKEKGDIPEGYSVSREKKERFSLILESASTNQTSMYLCASREDRHFTDTQYFGPGTRLTVL.

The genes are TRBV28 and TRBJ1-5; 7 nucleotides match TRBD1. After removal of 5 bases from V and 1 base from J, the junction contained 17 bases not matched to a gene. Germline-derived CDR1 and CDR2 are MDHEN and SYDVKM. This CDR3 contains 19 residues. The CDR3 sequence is CASSLPSTGTLYSNQPQHF. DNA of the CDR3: TGTGCCAGCAGTCTCCCTTCGACAGGGACCCTTTACAGCAATCAGCCCCAGCATTTT.

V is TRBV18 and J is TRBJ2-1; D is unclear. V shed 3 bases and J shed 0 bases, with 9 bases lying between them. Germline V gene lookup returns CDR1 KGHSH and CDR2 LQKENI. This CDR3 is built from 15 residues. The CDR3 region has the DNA TGTGCCAGCTCACCCGGTTCCGTCTCCTACAATGAGCAGTTCTTC. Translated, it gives CASSPGSVSYNEQFF.

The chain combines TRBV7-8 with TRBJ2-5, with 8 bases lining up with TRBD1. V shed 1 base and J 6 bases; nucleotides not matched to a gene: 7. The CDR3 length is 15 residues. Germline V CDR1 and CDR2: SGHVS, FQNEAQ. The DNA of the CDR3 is TGTGCCAGCAGCTTAGTGGCAGGGGGCAGACAGACCCAGTACTTC. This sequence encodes CASSLVAGGRQTQYF.

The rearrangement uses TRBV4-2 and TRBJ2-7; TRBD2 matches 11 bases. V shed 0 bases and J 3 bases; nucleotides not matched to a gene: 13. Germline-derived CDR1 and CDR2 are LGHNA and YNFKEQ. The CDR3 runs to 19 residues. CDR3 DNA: TGTGCCAGCAGCCAAGATAACGGTAAGGTGACTAGCGGGAACTACGAGCAGTACTTC. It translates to CASSQDNGKVTSGNYEQYF.

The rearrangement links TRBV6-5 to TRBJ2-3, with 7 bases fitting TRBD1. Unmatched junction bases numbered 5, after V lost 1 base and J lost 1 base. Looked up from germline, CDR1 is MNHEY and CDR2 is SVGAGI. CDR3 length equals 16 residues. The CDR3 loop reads CASSYFDRDGTDTQYF. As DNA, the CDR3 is TGTGCCAGCAGTTACTTTGACAGGGACGGCACAGATACGCAGTATTTT.

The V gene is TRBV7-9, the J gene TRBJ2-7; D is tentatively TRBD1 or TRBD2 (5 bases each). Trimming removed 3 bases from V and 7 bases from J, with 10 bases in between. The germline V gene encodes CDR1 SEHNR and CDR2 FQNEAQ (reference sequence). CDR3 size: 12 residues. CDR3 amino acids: CASSFGAGEQYF. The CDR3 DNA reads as TGTGCCAGCAGCTTCGGGGCGGGTGAGCAGTACTTC.

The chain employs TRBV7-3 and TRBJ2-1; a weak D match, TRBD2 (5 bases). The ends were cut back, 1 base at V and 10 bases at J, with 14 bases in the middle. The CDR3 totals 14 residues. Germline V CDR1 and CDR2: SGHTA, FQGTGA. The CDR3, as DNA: TGTGCCAGCAGCTTAAGACGACTGTCTAGCGAGCAGTTCTTC. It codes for CASSLRRLSSEQFF.

The CDR3 region has the DNA TGCGCCAGCAGCCCCTCCCCGGGGGAAACAGATACGCAGTATTTT. Amino acid sequence: CASSPSPGETDTQYF. J is TRBJ2-3 and V is TRBV5-1; TRBD2 might be the D (6 bases). The CDR3 contains 15 residues. Germline-derived CDR1 and CDR2 are SGHRS and YFSETQ. Trimming left V 4 bases short and J 3 bases short, with 15 bases between.

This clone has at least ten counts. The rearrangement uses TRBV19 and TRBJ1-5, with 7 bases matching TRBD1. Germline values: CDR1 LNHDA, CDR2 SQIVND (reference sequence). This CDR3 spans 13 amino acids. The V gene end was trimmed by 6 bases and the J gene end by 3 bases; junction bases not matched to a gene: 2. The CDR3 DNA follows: TGTGCCAGTAGACAGGGGCTCAATCAGCCCCAGCATTTT. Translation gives CASRQGLNQPQHF.

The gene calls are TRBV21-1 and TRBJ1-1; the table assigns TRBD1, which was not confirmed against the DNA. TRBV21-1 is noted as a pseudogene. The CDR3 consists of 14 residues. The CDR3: CASSKGKTGDRTFF. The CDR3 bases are TGTGCCAGCAGCAAAGGGAAGACAGGGGATAGGACTTTCTTT.

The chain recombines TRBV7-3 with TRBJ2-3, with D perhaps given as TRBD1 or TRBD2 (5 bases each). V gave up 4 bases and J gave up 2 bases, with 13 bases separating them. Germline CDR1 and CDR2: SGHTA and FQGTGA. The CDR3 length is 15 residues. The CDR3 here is CASSSMGVITDTQYF. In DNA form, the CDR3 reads TGTGCCAGCAGCTCTATGGGGGTAATCACAGATACGCAGTATTTT.